These 20 T cell receptor beta chains came from one sample sequenced in a study of neoadjuvant nivolumab and ipilimumab in lung cancer. Some clones are missing from TCRdb's copy, which holds only in-frame ones; the method was immunoSEQ multiplex PCR. The repertoire includes about 30,000 clones, more than 75% of them detected once, and about 20% sits in the top ten. This sample comprised tumor tissue, obtained after neoadjuvant nivolumab, alone or with ipilimumab, at or shortly before surgery. These TCRs come from an adult with non-small cell lung cancer.

This chain connects TRBV29-1 to TRBJ2-3; 14 nucleotides align to TRBD2. Germline V CDR1 and CDR2: SQVTM, ANQGSEA. With V trimmed by 7 bases and J by 1 base, 7 bases remained unmatched. The CDR3 is 16 amino acids. For the CDR3, the DNA is TGCAGCGCCGCGGGACTAGCGGGGGAGGGCACAGATACGCAGTATTTT. It is translated as CSAAGLAGEGTDTQYF.

The V call is TRBV20-1, the J call TRBJ1-1; weak D call: TRBD1 (6 bases). This CDR3 is built from 11 residues. V dropped 5 bases and J dropped 5 bases, with 9 bases sitting between them. Germline CDR1 is DFQATT and CDR2 is SNEGSKA (reference sequence). The CDR3, as DNA: TGCAGTGCTGCAGGGGTTACTGAAGCTTTCTTT. Protein: CSAAGVTEAFF.

This chain links TRBV11-2 with TRBJ2-3; 8 bases line up with TRBD2. This CDR3 spans 17 amino acids. The germline CDR1 and CDR2 sequences are SGHAT and FQNNGV. The V and J ends lost 4 bases and 5 bases, in that order; junction bases with no gene match: 14. CDR3 nucleotides: TGTGCCAGCAGCTCCCCAATAGCGGGGTACCAAGAAGATACGCAGTATTTT. This gives the protein CASSSPIAGYQEDTQYF.

The V gene is TRBV29-1, the J gene TRBJ2-1, with 12 bases that match TRBD2. The CDR3 is made up of 12 amino acids. Per the germline V gene, CDR1 is SQVTM and CDR2 is ANQGSEA. V trimming: 7 bases; J trimming: 5 bases; junction bases outside the gene matches: 0. CDR3 residues: CSGTSGDNEQFF. For the CDR3, the DNA is TGCAGCGGGACTAGCGGGGACAATGAGCAGTTCTTC.

This chain uses TRBV6-1 with TRBJ1-4; no clear D gene. CDR1 is MNHNS, CDR2 SASEGT, per germline. The CDR3 consists of 15 residues. V lost 7 bases and J 4 bases, leaving 16 bases between the germline ends. The CDR3 is CASTKDRANNEKLFF. In DNA form, the CDR3 reads TGTGCCAGCACCAAGGACCGGGCCAATAATGAAAAACTGTTTTTT.

This clone was counted only a few times. The rearrangement links TRBV9 to TRBJ1-2; 9 bases match TRBD1. The J segment lost 7 bases and the V segment lost 3 bases, leaving 7 bases of the junction unmatched. The V gene's germline CDR1 is SGDLS and CDR2 YYNGEE. The CDR3 consists of 14 residues. The chain's CDR3 is CASSGPGQGGGYTF. The CDR3 DNA sequence: TGTGCCAGCAGCGGACCGGGACAGGGTGGTGGCTACACCTTC.

With respect to this clone: Mismatch with germline at one junction end may stem from a read error. The chain couples TRBV6-5 to TRBJ2-7, with TRBD2 matching over 7 bases. The CDR3 is made up of 13 amino acids. CDR1 and CDR2 (germline): MNHEY, SVGAGI. CDR3 DNA sequence: TGTGCCAACAGTTACCGACTAGCCGGCGAGCAGTACTTC. This gives the protein CANSYRLAGEQYF.

The chain combines TRBV18 with TRBJ1-1; TRBD1 matches at 7 bases. The V gene's germline CDR1 is KGHSH and CDR2 LQKENI. This CDR3 is built from 14 residues. V lost 2 bases to trimming and J lost 1 base; unmatched junction nucleotides: 1. The CDR3 here is CASSPGTANTEAFF. The CDR3 region has the DNA TGTGCCAGCTCACCAGGGACAGCGAACACTGAAGCTTTCTTT.

The chain links TRBV9 to TRBJ1-1; weak D call: TRBD1 (5 bases). V was pared by 0 bases and J by 6 bases, with 6 bases between. CDR3 length: 12 amino acids. CDR1 and CDR2 (germline): SGDLS, YYNGEE. The CDR3 region is CASSVGDSEAFF. In DNA, the CDR3 is TGTGCCAGCAGCGTAGGGGACTCTGAAGCTTTCTTT.

The chain links TRBV30 to TRBJ1-1; no clear D gene. V was clipped by 2 bases and J by 4 bases, with 14 bases between them. CDR1 is GTSNPN, CDR2 SVGIG, per germline (reference sequence). The CDR3 totals 14 residues. CDR3: CAWSSPRVVTEAFF. The CDR3 DNA sequence: TGTGCCTGGAGTTCGCCCCGGGTGGTCACTGAAGCTTTCTTT.

This clone was picked up one time. The rearrangement links TRBV4-2 to TRBJ2-7, with 7 nucleotides matching TRBD1. The length of the CDR3 is 14 residues. V lost 1 base to trimming and J lost 2 bases; unmatched junction nucleotides: 2. In germline, CDR1 is LGHNA, CDR2 YNFKEQ. The CDR3 region is CASSQVGTAYEQYF. The CDR3 coding sequence is TGTGCCAGCAGCCAAGTCGGGACAGCCTACGAGCAGTACTTC.

The gene calls are TRBV6-5 and TRBJ2-1; D may be TRBD1 (6 bases). This CDR3 has 13 residues. Germline V gene lookup returns CDR1 MNHEY and CDR2 SVGAGI. V was pared by 6 bases and J by 6 bases, with 12 bases between. This CDR3 is CASSSRDTNEQFF. The CDR3 DNA reads as TGTGCCAGCAGCTCCCGGGACACCAATGAGCAGTTCTTC.

In its sample, this clone is medium-sized. The chain is built from TRBV5-1 and TRBJ1-4; D may be TRBD1 (5 bases). The CDR3 contains 14 residues. The V and J ends lost 0 bases and 4 bases respectively, with 7 bases between them. The germline V gene has CDR1 SGHRS and CDR2 YFSETQ. The CDR3 coding sequence is TGCGCCAGCAGCTTGGAGGGACTTAATGAAAAACTGTTTTTT. Translated, it gives CASSLEGLNEKLFF.

This clone was seen a handful of times. The chain joins TRBV27 to TRBJ1-2; D gene uncertain. With 5 bases removed from V and 5 bases from J, the gap between germline ends came to 12 bases. Germline V gene data show CDR1 as MNHEY and CDR2 as SMNVEV (reference sequence). The CDR3 is made up of 13 amino acids. For the CDR3, the DNA is TGTGCCAGCAGTCCAATCTTGGGATATGGCTACACCTTC. As protein: CASSPILGYGYTF.

The rearrangement links TRBV5-4 to TRBJ1-1; TRBD1 aligns across 7 bases. The J segment lost 5 bases and the V segment lost 4 bases, leaving 14 bases of the junction unmatched. Germline V lookup: CDR1 SGHNT, CDR2 YYREEE (reference sequence). The CDR3 has 16 amino acids. As DNA, the CDR3 is TGTGCCAGCAGCGGCTCCCCGGGACAGAAGGTTACTGAAGCTTTCTTT. The encoded protein is CASSGSPGQKVTEAFF.

V and J are TRBV7-9 and TRBJ2-7, with TRBD1 matching 8 bases. CDR1 and CDR2 (germline): SEHNR, FQNEAQ (reference sequence). The CDR3 has 15 residues. The junction had 5 bases not matched to a gene; V was cut back by 4 bases and J by 0 bases. The CDR3 DNA follows: TGTGCCAGCAGCTCGGGACAGGCAAACTCCTACGAGCAGTACTTC. Amino acids: CASSSGQANSYEQYF.

The rearrangement links TRBV27 to TRBJ1-4; D remains ambiguous. Germline V CDR1 and CDR2: MNHEY, SMNVEV (reference sequence). The CDR3 extends over 14 amino acids. Trimming removed 6 bases from V and 5 bases from J, with 13 bases in between. The DNA of the CDR3 is TGTGCCAGCAGACCGTCGGGCCGGAATGAAAAACTGTTTTTT. Its translation: CASRPSGRNEKLFF.

CDR3 in DNA: TGTGCCAGCAGCTTGGGTGGGGCTGGGGCCAACGTCCTGACTTTC. Protein: CASSLGGAGANVLTF. The J gene is TRBJ2-6, the V gene TRBV5-5; D not certain. This CDR3 spans 15 amino acids. Germline CDR1 is SGHKS and CDR2 is YYEKEE (reference sequence). The V end was cut by 0 bases, the J end by 2 bases, with 6 bases between.

The chain carries TRBV5-1 and TRBJ2-6; the D is unclear. CDR3 length: 15 amino acids. Trimming took 6 bases from V and 0 from J, leaving 10 bases between them. The V gene's germline CDR1 is SGHRS and CDR2 YFSETQ. The CDR3 loop is CASMDVSSGANVLTF. The CDR3 nucleotides are TGCGCCAGCATGGACGTCAGCTCTGGGGCCAACGTCCTGACTTTC.

V gene TRBV7-9 combines with J gene TRBJ2-5; TRBD2 matches at 10 bases. The CDR3 is 15 residues long. The germline V gene has CDR1 SEHNR and CDR2 FQNEAQ (reference sequence). Trimming at V came to 2 bases and at J to 2 bases, leaving 2 bases not matched to a gene. This CDR3 reads CASSLTLAGQETQYF. Written as DNA, the CDR3 is TGTGCCAGCAGCTTAACACTAGCGGGGCAAGAGACCCAGTACTTC.